A single sample gave rise to the 2 T cell receptor beta chains below, sequenced in a study of monozygotic twins with inflammatory bowel disease. TCRdb reprocessed the 5' RACE reads; each CDR3 protein has one entry and no DNA is given. This table lists a few hundred thousand distinct CDR3 sequences. Sequencing was done on a sample of blood. The receptors come from a human donor with ulcerative colitis or Crohn's disease, or a healthy co-twin of an affected twin (not recorded which).

This chain connects TRBV7-9 to TRBJ1-5; the D gene TCRdb calls, TRBD1, cannot be checked with no DNA. The CDR3 is made up of 16 amino acids. CDR1 is SEHNR and CDR2 is FQNEAQ in the germline V gene (reference sequence). This chain's CDR3 is CASSRYGQGTSQPQHF.

This CDR3 is CASSLNRGYYNEQFF. The chain is built from TRBV7-9 and TRBJ2-1; without DNA, the TCRdb call of TRBD1 cannot be checked. The CDR3 spans 15 residues. From germline, CDR1 is SEHNR and CDR2 FQNEAQ (reference sequence).